The following is a TCR beta chain sequence with its context. Profiling relied on immunoSEQ multiplex PCR, and the TCRdb table lists in-frame clones only, not all of them. The data show hundreds of thousands of clones, about 89% seen once. There are 14 residues in the CDR3. V gave up 7 bases and J gave up 5 bases, with 17 bases separating them. Germline V lookup: CDR1 LGHDT, CDR2 YNNKEL (reference sequence). The entry originates in a study of blood T cell repertoires in COVID-19. Study-level background: Material from acute and convalescent COVID-19 was sourced from the United States, Italy and Spain.

Individuals drawn from 20 to 30 US areas were roughly 18 to 95 years old. Cohort 3 recovered donors had two negative PCRs, clearance, or symptom resolution. The origin of this receptor is a woman aged 40 to 55 who had recovered from COVID-19. The source material was PBMCs or T cells enriched from blood (not recorded which). The chain employs TRBV3-1 (or the pseudogene TRBV3-2) and TRBJ2-5; no definite D call. The DNA of the CDR3 is TGTGCCAGCACCTTCCAGATCCTGGAGGAGACCCAGTACTTC. Encoded protein: CASTFQILEETQYF.